A selection of T cell receptor beta chains follows, all from one sample in a study of human T cells and chemical hapten exposure. MiXCR, applied by TCRdb to the RACE reads, yields one record per CDR3 protein. The data show 80,000 to 95,000 distinct CDR3 sequences, around a tenth seen once. The input for sequencing was whole blood, taken in connection with sensitization to the hapten diphenylcyclopropenone (DPC). The source of these receptors is a man between 18 and 35 years old with alopecia areata. Some clones in this sample may be carry-over from other donors' samples. The CDR3 runs from the conserved cysteine through the conserved F or W. A D gene is named only where the DNA matches it firmly. Only some rows state a clone size, as once, few, many or a class for expanded clones.

TRBJ2-5,many,TRBV7-2,.,TGTGCCAGCAGCCAGGCCTCAGAGACCCAGTACTTC,CASSQASETQYF
TRBJ2-3,many,TRBV7-8,.,TGTGCCAGCAGCGTCGACAGGTCCAGAACGCAGTATTTT,CASSVDRSRTQYF
TRBJ2-2,few,TRBV6-2/TRBV6-3,TRBD1,TGTGCCAGCAGCGTTTGGACAGGCTCCGGGGAGCTGTTTTTT,CASSVWTGSGELFF
TRBJ1-2,few,TRBV4-3,.,TGCGCCAGCAGCCAAGAAAGGGGTTTCAACTATGGCTACACCTTC,CASSQERGFNYGYTF
TRBJ2-5,.,TRBV29-1,.,TGCAGCGCTGCCCTGGCAGAAGAGACCCAGTACTTC,CSAALAEETQYF
TRBJ2-5,.,TRBV11-2,.,TGTGCCAGCAGCAACCGGGCCCTCGCGAGGGAGACCCAGTACTTC,CASSNRALARETQYF
TRBJ2-1,few,TRBV6-2/TRBV6-3,.,TGTGCCAGCAGTCTATCCCACGGGTCTGGATCCTACAATGAGCAGTTCTTC,CASSLSHGSGSYNEQFF
TRBJ2-7,many,TRBV18,TRBD1,TGTGCCAGCTCACCAGGACAGGGGGCTTTCGAGCAGTACTTC,CASSPGQGAFEQYF
TRBJ2-7,few,TRBV3-1,TRBD2,TGTGCCAGCAGCCAACTTCCGGGACTAGCGGGGGTCGGAATTTCCTACTTC,CASSQLPGLAGVGISYF
TRBJ1-2,few,TRBV7-2,.,TGTGCCAGCAGCTTAAGGACAAACAATGGCTACACCTTC,CASSLRTNNGYTF
TRBJ2-1,.,TRBV5-1,TRBD2,TGCGCCAGCAGCTTGGGGGGGACTAGCTTCTACAATGAGCAGTTCTTC,CASSLGGTSFYNEQFF
TRBJ2-1,few,TRBV6-4,.,TGTGCCAGCAGTGACTCCCTTTCCGGGCACAATGAGCAGTTCTTC,CASSDSLSGHNEQFF
TRBJ2-7,few,TRBV29-1,.,TGCAGCGTTGCTGTCGGGTCCTCCTACGAGCAGTACTTC,CSVAVGSSYEQYF
TRBJ2-3,many,TRBV11-2,.,TGTGCCAGCAGCTTAGACGGGGGGCAGAGCACAGATACGCAGTATTTT,CASSLDGGQSTDTQYF
TRBJ1-1,few,TRBV5-1,.,TGCGCCAGCACTCCGGGGCAGCAACACACTGAAGCTTTCTTT,CASTPGQQHTEAFF
TRBJ1-2,.,TRBV20-1,.,TGCAGTGCCCAGAGGGGCGGGTACTATGGCTACACCTTC,CSAQRGGYYGYTF
TRBJ2-2,few,TRBV6-5,TRBD1,TGTGCCAGCAGCCTCAGACAGGGCATCGGGGAGCTGTTTTTT,CASSLRQGIGELFF
TRBJ1-1,.,TRBV27,TRBD1,TGTGCCAGCAGTTTCTTGACAGGGCTAGGCACTGAAGCTTTCTTT,CASSFLTGLGTEAFF
TRBJ2-1,few,TRBV24-1,TRBD2,TGTGCCACCAGTGATTTGACGGCTAGCGGGGGGATGGACAATGAGCAGTTCTTC,CATSDLTASGGMDNEQFF
TRBJ2-2,many,TRBV29-1,.,TGCAGCGTTGACAGGGGGGTTACCGGGGAGCTGTTTTTT,CSVDRGVTGELFF
TRBJ2-1,few,TRBV28,TRBD2,TGTGCCAGCAGCCCCGGGACTAGCGGGGGGAATTCGAATGAGCAGTTCTTC,CASSPGTSGGNSNEQFF
TRBJ1-1,few,TRBV23-1,TRBD1,TGCGCCAGCCCGGACAGGGTGAACACTGAAGCTTTCTTT,CASPDRVNTEAFF
TRBJ1-4,.,TRBV27,.,TGTGCCAGCAGTCTTTTCCCCCGGGAAAAACTGTTTTTT,CASSLFPREKLFF
TRBJ2-2,many,TRBV5-1,.,TGCGCCAGCAGCTCAGTTGGAACCGGGGAGCTGTTTTTT,CASSSVGTGELFF
TRBJ1-4,few,TRBV7-8,.,TGTGCCAGCGGTGAGGGGGGAAGACCGAATGAAAAACTGTTTTTT,CASGEGGRPNEKLFF
TRBJ1-2,.,TRBV9,.,TGTGCCAGCAGCGCTCTTAAGGCAGGGTCGAACCCTAGCTATGGCTACACCTTC,CASSALKAGSNPSYGYTF
TRBJ2-7,.,TRBV14,.,TGTGCCAGCAGCCAAATTGGTTTCGCCTACGAGCAGTACTTC,CASSQIGFAYEQYF
TRBJ1-5,.,TRBV3-1,TRBD1,TGTGCCAGCGGCCAAGAAGGGACAGGGAATTTCCAGCCCCAGCATTTT,CASGQEGTGNFQPQHF
TRBJ2-3,few,TRBV5-1,TRBD2,TGCGCCAGCAGCTTGGCTCGGGTACTAGCGGGTACGCAGTATTTT,CASSLARVLAGTQYF